This entry describes one TCR beta chain. V lost 5 bases, J lost 11 bases, and 11 bases stayed unmatched. The CDR3 covers 13 residues. Germline CDR1 MRHNA, CDR2 SNTAGT. The data were obtained in a study of human T cells and chemical hapten exposure. Time point specified: patch test 2, 6 weeks after DPC sensitization. Sample treatment: therapeutic diphenylcyclopropenone sensitization with weekly scalp DPC. Drawing of blood took place ahead of applying each patch test. What the library attached to individual cDNA molecules were unique molecular identifiers. TCRdb passed the RACE reads through MiXCR, listing each CDR3 protein once. Of around 99,000 distinct CDR3 sequences in the sample, roughly 9% are singletons; the top ten hold approximately 3%.

The receptor's source is a woman aged 40 to 50 with alopecia areata. Some clones in this sample may be carry-over from other donors' samples. The sample consisted of whole blood, taken in connection with sensitization to the hapten diphenylcyclopropenone (DPC). V usage is TRBV6-4 and J usage is TRBJ1-1; 7 bases are shared with TRBD1. In DNA form, the CDR3 reads TGTGCCAGCAGTACCGGACAGGCTTTTTTTGCTTTCTTT. This gives the protein CASSTGQAFFAFF.